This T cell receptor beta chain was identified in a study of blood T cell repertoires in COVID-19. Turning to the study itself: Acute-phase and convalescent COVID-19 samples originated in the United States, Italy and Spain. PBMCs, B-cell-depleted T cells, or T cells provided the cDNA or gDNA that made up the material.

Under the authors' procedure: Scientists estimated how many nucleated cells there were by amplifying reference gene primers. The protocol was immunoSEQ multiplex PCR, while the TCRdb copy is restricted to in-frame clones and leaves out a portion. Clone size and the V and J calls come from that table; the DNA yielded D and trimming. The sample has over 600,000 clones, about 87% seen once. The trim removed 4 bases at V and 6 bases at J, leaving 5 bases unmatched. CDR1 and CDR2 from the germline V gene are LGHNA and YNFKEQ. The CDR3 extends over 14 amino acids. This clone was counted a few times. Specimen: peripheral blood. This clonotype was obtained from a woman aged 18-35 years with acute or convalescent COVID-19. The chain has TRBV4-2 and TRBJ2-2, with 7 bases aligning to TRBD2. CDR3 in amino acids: CASSPPRGAGELFF. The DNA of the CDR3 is TGTGCCAGCAGCCCCCCTCGGGGGGCCGGGGAGCTGTTTTTT.